The rows below give T cell receptor beta chains drawn from one sample of a study of Ad26.COV2.S vaccination and SARS-CoV-2 variants. Measured with immunoSEQ multiplex PCR; TCRdb has only the in-frame clones, and not every one. Counted here are about 680,000 clones, roughly 90% occurring once; the ten biggest clones make up over 1.3%. The sample in question was peripheral blood, obtained in a trial of Ad26.COV2.S vaccine versus placebo. The receptor set was obtained from a person aged 18 to 65 who received the Ad26.COV2.S COVID-19 vaccine or a placebo. The CDR3 runs from the conserved cysteine through the conserved F or W. The D gene is left open where the match is weak. Clone size is stated in some rows and not others, as once, few, many or a class when expanded.

V: TRBV30; D: -; J: TRBJ1-3; size: -; DNA: TGTGCCTGGAACCCCCGGACCGCCGGAAACACCATATATTTT; CDR3: CAWNPRTAGNTIYF
V: TRBV5-1; D: TRBD1; J: TRBJ2-7; size: -; DNA: TGCGCCAGCAGCCCGCGGGACAGGCTCTACGAGCAGTACTTC; CDR3: CASSPRDRLYEQYF
V: TRBV2; D: TRBD1; J: TRBJ1-2; size: -; DNA: TGTGCCAGCAGTGTTAACAGGGGGACCTATGGCTACACCTTC; CDR3: CASSVNRGTYGYTF
V: TRBV10-3; D: TRBD2; J: TRBJ2-1; size: -; DNA: TGTGCCATCAGTCCCGGACTAGCGGAGAACAATGAGCAGTTCTTC; CDR3: CAISPGLAENNEQFF
V: TRBV6-5; D: TRBD1; J: TRBJ1-2; size: once; DNA: TGTGCCAGCAGTTTAAAGGGGGCCGGTTCGAGCTATGGCTACACCTTC; CDR3: CASSLKGAGSSYGYTF
V: TRBV27; D: -; J: TRBJ2-7; size: -; DNA: TGTGCCAGCAGTTTAAGGGGGGCCTACTACGAGCAGTACTTC; CDR3: CASSLRGAYYEQYF
V: TRBV7-9; D: -; J: TRBJ2-2; size: -; DNA: TGTGCCAGCAGCTTACGGCAGAACACCGGGGAGCTGTTTTTT; CDR3: CASSLRQNTGELFF
V: TRBV5-1; D: -; J: TRBJ1-5; size: -; DNA: TGCGCCAGCAGCTTGGATCCGGGGAGCAATCAGCCCCAGCATTTT; CDR3: CASSLDPGSNQPQHF
V: TRBV5-1; D: -; J: TRBJ1-2; size: -; DNA: TGCGCCAGCAGCCTACTCGGGGGTTATGGCTACACCTTC; CDR3: CASSLLGGYGYTF
V: TRBV14; D: -; J: TRBJ2-7; size: once; DNA: TGTGCCAGCAGCCAAGAAGCTTGGACTGGCTCCTACGAGCAGTACTTC; CDR3: CASSQEAWTGSYEQYF
V: TRBV27; D: TRBD2; J: TRBJ2-7; size: -; DNA: TGTGCCAGCAGGAGTTTCCAGGGACTAGCGGGAGTTGGTGGCGAGCAGTACTTC; CDR3: CASRSFQGLAGVGGEQYF
V: TRBV4-3; D: TRBD1; J: TRBJ1-1; size: -; DNA: TGCGCCAGCAGCCAGGCCTGGGAGGGGGCGACTGAAGCTTTCTTT; CDR3: CASSQAWEGATEAFF
V: TRBV9; D: TRBD2; J: TRBJ2-5; size: -; DNA: TGTGCCAGCAGCGGAGGGACTAGCGAGTACCAAGAGACCCAGTACTTC; CDR3: CASSGGTSEYQETQYF
V: TRBV6-6; D: -; J: TRBJ2-3; size: -; DNA: TGTGCCAGCAGTTACCACGGGTTCACAGATACGCAGTATTTT; CDR3: CASSYHGFTDTQYF
V: TRBV19; D: -; J: TRBJ1-5; size: -; DNA: TGTGCCAGTAGTATTACCGACAGGAACAATCAGCCCCAGCATTTT; CDR3: CASSITDRNNQPQHF
V: TRBV24-1; D: -; J: TRBJ2-1; size: -; DNA: TGTGCCACCAGTGATTGGACCGAATACTCCTACAATGAGCAGTTCTTC; CDR3: CATSDWTEYSYNEQFF
V: TRBV3-1/TRBV3-2; D: -; J: TRBJ1-2; size: -; DNA: TGTGCCAGCAGCCAAGAAGGGTCGGATGGCTACACCTTC; CDR3: CASSQEGSDGYTF
V: TRBV7-7; D: -; J: TRBJ2-1; size: -; DNA: TGTGCTAGCAGCTTAGCGCCTAGCGCCCTGCCAGGGCAGTTCTTC; CDR3: CASSLAPSALPGQFF
V: TRBV5-6; D: -; J: TRBJ1-1; size: -; DNA: TGTGCCAGCAGCCTCAGGGACTCCTATACTGAAGCTTTCTTT; CDR3: CASSLRDSYTEAFF
V: TRBV11-2; D: TRBD2; J: TRBJ2-7; size: -; DNA: TGTGCCAGCAGCACGGGACTAGCCTACGAGCAGTACTTC; CDR3: CASSTGLAYEQYF
V: TRBV3-1/TRBV3-2; D: -; J: TRBJ2-5; size: -; DNA: TGTGCCAGCACCTCATACGAGGCCACACAGCAAGAGACCCAGTACTTC; CDR3: CASTSYEATQQETQYF
V: TRBV9; D: -; J: TRBJ1-2; size: -; DNA: TGTGCCAGCAGCTCCCGTTCGGGTCCACTCTATGGCTACACCTTC; CDR3: CASSSRSGPLYGYTF
V: TRBV7-9; D: -; J: TRBJ1-6; size: -; DNA: TGTGCCAGCAGCCGTCTACCCGGGGGCCGGGGGAATTCACCCCTCCACTTT; CDR3: CASSRLPGGRGNSPLHF
V: TRBV25-1; D: -; J: TRBJ2-5; size: -; DNA: TGTGCCAGCAGTGGACTAGGGGAATCAAAAGAGACCCAGTACTTC; CDR3: CASSGLGESKETQYF
V: TRBV7-3; D: -; J: TRBJ1-1; size: -; DNA: TGTGCCAGCAGCTCGGTCCGGGGTACTGAAGCTTTCTTT; CDR3: CASSSVRGTEAFF
V: TRBV7-6; D: -; J: TRBJ2-1; size: -; DNA: TGTGCCAGCAGCCTACGACAGGTTCCCTACAATGAGCAGTTCTTC; CDR3: CASSLRQVPYNEQFF
V: TRBV11-3; D: -; J: TRBJ2-2; size: -; DNA: TGTGCCAGCAGCTTAATCCATGGAACCGGGGAGCTGTTTTTT; CDR3: CASSLIHGTGELFF
V: TRBV7-2; D: -; J: TRBJ1-4; size: -; DNA: TGTGCCAGCAGCCCCCCTGGGCGAGTTGAAAAACTGTTTTTT; CDR3: CASSPPGRVEKLFF
V: TRBV6-5; D: -; J: TRBJ1-2; size: few; DNA: TGTGCCAGCAGTTATCAGGGGAACTATGGCTACACCTTC; CDR3: CASSYQGNYGYTF
V: TRBV7-2; D: -; J: TRBJ2-7; size: -; DNA: TGTGCCAGCAGCTTAGCTCTCGGGCTCTCCTACGAGCAGTACTTC; CDR3: CASSLALGLSYEQYF
V: TRBV7-2; D: -; J: TRBJ1-5; size: -; DNA: TGTGCCAGCAGCTCACAGGGTAGAAGCAATCAGCCCCAGCATTTT; CDR3: CASSSQGRSNQPQHF
V: TRBV5-1; D: -; J: TRBJ2-3; size: -; DNA: TGCGCCAGCAGCTTTACTAGTGCAAGGGCGGATACGCAGTATTTT; CDR3: CASSFTSARADTQYF
V: TRBV19; D: -; J: TRBJ2-5; size: -; DNA: TGTGCCAGTAACGGGCCGCAAGAGACCCAGTACTTC; CDR3: CASNGPQETQYF
V: TRBV3-1/TRBV3-2; D: -; J: TRBJ2-3; size: -; DNA: TGTGCCAGCAGCCAAGATGTTAGCACAGATACGCAGTATTTT; CDR3: CASSQDVSTDTQYF
V: TRBV12-3/TRBV12-4; D: -; J: TRBJ2-3; size: -; DNA: TGTGCCAGCAGGAACAGTGGGGGTGATACGCAGTATTTT; CDR3: CASRNSGGDTQYF
V: TRBV5-1; D: -; J: TRBJ2-5; size: -; DNA: TGCGCCAGCAGCTCGACGCTGGAGACCCAGTACTTC; CDR3: CASSSTLETQYF
V: TRBV19; D: -; J: TRBJ1-2; size: -; DNA: TGTGCCAGTAGTATTGCCCATGATCCGCCCTATGGCTACACCTTC; CDR3: CASSIAHDPPYGYTF
V: TRBV9; D: TRBD1; J: TRBJ2-2; size: -; DNA: TGTGCCAGCAGCTCTCGACAGGGGGCAAGCGGGGAGCTGTTTTTT; CDR3: CASSSRQGASGELFF
V: TRBV6-6; D: -; J: TRBJ1-6; size: -; DNA: TGTGCCAGCAGTACCCGACAGTGGGGGAATTCACCCCTCCACTTT; CDR3: CASSTRQWGNSPLHF
V: TRBV6-2/TRBV6-3; D: TRBD2; J: TRBJ2-3; size: -; DNA: TGTGCCAGCAGTTTTGGCCCCCTAGCGGGGGGCACAGATACGCAGTATTTT; CDR3: CASSFGPLAGGTDTQYF
V: TRBV18; D: -; J: TRBJ2-6; size: -; DNA: TGTGCCAGCTCGCCCCAGGTGAGGGGCTCTGGGGCCAACGTCCTGACTTTC; CDR3: CASSPQVRGSGANVLTF
V: TRBV18; D: -; J: TRBJ2-6; size: -; DNA: TGTGCCAGCTCACCCGGGAGTGGTGGAGCCAACGTCCTGACTTTC; CDR3: CASSPGSGGANVLTF
V: TRBV20-1; D: -; J: TRBJ2-7; size: -; DNA: TGCAGTGCTCCTTTATACGAGCAGTACTTC; CDR3: CSAPLYEQYF